Each of the 5 T cell receptor beta chains below was sequenced from the same sample in a study of T cells in Graves' hyperthyroidism and ophthalmopathy. The investigators amplified TCR beta CDR3 regions from RNA transcripts. HTBI primers were used for first-round RT-PCR of the TCR CDR3. TCRdb re-called the multiplex PCR reads with MiXCR, one entry per CDR3 protein. Of 300,000 to 350,000 distinct CDR3 sequences in the sample, 14% were seen once. The specimen was blood. The source is a woman aged 25 to 39 with Graves' hyperthyroidism.

This clonotype turned up a few times. The V and J genes are TRBV27 and TRBJ1-2; 9 bases map to TRBD1. Germline V gene sequence: CDR1 MNHEY, CDR2 SMNVEV (reference sequence). J was trimmed by 8 bases and V by 3 bases; bases with no gene match: 10. The CDR3 is made up of 15 amino acids. In nucleotides, the CDR3 is TGTGCCAGCAGTTTGGACAGGGGAAGATCAGGCGGCTACACCTTC. It encodes CASSLDRGRSGGYTF.

This clonotype has ten or more counts. The V gene is TRBV5-1, the J gene TRBJ1-1; D is undetermined. V lost 0 bases to trimming and J lost 6 bases, with 6 bases between them. The germline CDR1 and CDR2 sequences are SGHRS and YFSETQ. The CDR3 sequence is 12 residues long. CDR3 coding DNA: TGCGCCAGCAGCTTGGCTGGATCTGAAGCTTTCTTT. Protein sequence: CASSLAGSEAFF.

The V and J genes are TRBV30 and TRBJ2-1, with 10 bases matching TRBD2. The CDR3 is made up of 13 amino acids. Germline loops: CDR1 GTSNPN, CDR2 SVGIG (reference sequence). V shed 6 bases and J 7 bases; nucleotides not matched to a gene: 6. The CDR3 loop is CACETSGLNEQFF. The CDR3 nucleotides read TGTGCCTGTGAGACTAGCGGGTTAAATGAGCAGTTCTTC.

This clonotype was picked up many times. The chain is built from TRBV28 and TRBJ1-4; D may be TRBD1 (5 bases). Germline V gene sequence: CDR1 MDHEN, CDR2 SYDVKM. The CDR3 runs 14 residues. V lost 6 bases to trimming and J lost 8 bases, with 16 bases between them. CDR3 protein: CASSWDREREKLFF. In DNA, the CDR3 is TGTGCCAGCAGCTGGGACCGCGAAAGGGAAAAACTGTTTTTT.

This clonotype was observed many times. The V call is TRBV28, the J call TRBJ2-3, with D maybe TRBD1 (5 bases). The germline CDR1 and CDR2 sequences are MDHEN and SYDVKM. CDR3 length: 15 residues. The germline V and J ends were trimmed by 3 bases and 2 bases, with 12 bases remaining between them. The CDR3 sequence: CASSFMNGATDTQYF. Here the CDR3 DNA reads TGTGCCAGCAGTTTTATGAATGGGGCCACAGATACGCAGTATTTT.